This record covers a single TCR beta chain. CDR1 is MDHEN, CDR2 SYDVKM, per germline. This CDR3 contains 14 residues. V lost 7 bases, J lost 4 bases, and 10 bases stayed unmatched. The data are from a study of blood T cell repertoires in COVID-19. Overall study context: The cDNA or gDNA used as material had been derived from T cells, B-cell-depleted T cells, or PBMCs.

The table came from immunoSEQ multiplex PCR; TCRdb's copy has only in-frame clones and leaves some out. The sample yields about 240,000 clones, 70% to 90% seen once. The chain couples TRBV28 to TRBJ2-7; 7 bases align to TRBD2. This sequence was found in a man aged 50 or older with acute or convalescent COVID-19. The sequenced material came from peripheral blood. CDR3: CASTASGPVYEQYF. The DNA of the CDR3 is TGTGCCAGCACCGCTAGCGGACCAGTTTACGAGCAGTACTTC.